These T cell receptor beta chains were read from a single sample in a study of cytomegalovirus exposure and HLA in healthy donors. Data came from immunoSEQ multiplex PCR; TCRdb stores just in-frame clones and leaves some out. The sample gives 130,000 or so clones, 74% of which show up once; around 4.5% is in the top ten. Sequencing input: PBMCs. The receptor set was obtained from a man between 18 and 35 years old in good health and CMV-seropositive. Each CDR3 is given with its conserved first and last residue. A D gene is named only where the DNA matches it firmly. The size entry is marked missing in some rows and otherwise reads once, few, many or a size class.

v_gene	j_gene	abundance	d_gene	CDR3aa	CDR3nt
TRBV7-9	TRBJ2-3	.	TRBD1	CASSHRDSDASDTQYF	TGTGCCAGCAGTCATCGGGACAGTGACGCTTCAGATACGCAGTATTTT
TRBV14	TRBJ2-7	.	TRBD1	CASSPRQGSYEQYF	TGTGCCAGCAGCCCTAGACAGGGTTCCTACGAGCAGTACTTC
TRBV28	TRBJ1-2	.	.	CASSLPGYGYTF	TGTGCCAGCAGTTTGCCAGGGTATGGCTACACCTTC
TRBV19	TRBJ1-4	.	.	CASTDTEVTTNEKLFF	TGTGCCAGTACCGATACAGAAGTTACAACTAATGAAAAACTGTTTTTT
TRBV6-1	TRBJ1-3	.	.	CASSEATRGTIYF	TGTGCCAGCAGTGAAGCCACGCGCGGCACCATATATTTT
TRBV30	TRBJ2-1	.	TRBD1	CAWSVTGQGARNEQFF	TGTGCCTGGAGTGTAACGGGACAGGGGGCGCGAAATGAGCAGTTCTTC
TRBV7-8	TRBJ2-3	.	TRBD1	CASRGQGASSTDTQYF	TGTGCCAGCAGAGGACAGGGGGCCTCCAGCACAGATACGCAGTATTTT
TRBV4-1	TRBJ2-7	.	TRBD2	CASSPIAGGAYEQYF	TGCGCCAGCAGCCCAATAGCGGGAGGAGCCTACGAGCAGTACTTC
TRBV28	TRBJ2-6	.	.	CAVGVGANVLTF	TGTGCCGTCGGTGTTGGGGCCAACGTCCTGACTTTC
TRBV7-9	TRBJ2-5	.	.	CASSPTGLQETQYF	TGTGCCAGCAGCCCCACGGGTCTCCAAGAGACCCAGTACTTC
TRBV7-9	TRBJ2-1	.	.	CASSLDGLAGEQFF	TGTGCCAGCAGCTTAGATGGGCTAGCTGGTGAGCAGTTCTTC
TRBV7-2	TRBJ2-3	.	TRBD2	CASSLALPGGLADTQYF	TGTGCCAGCAGCTTAGCCCTCCCGGGGGGGTTGGCAGATACGCAGTATTTT
TRBV5-4	TRBJ1-5	.	TRBD1	CASSDRGREPQHF	TGTGCCAGCAGTGACAGGGGTAGGGAGCCCCAGCATTTT
TRBV7-2	TRBJ1-3	once	.	CASSLGGEGNTIYF	TGTGCCAGCAGCTTAGGGGGGGAAGGAAACACCATATATTTT
TRBV2	TRBJ1-1	.	.	CASSEGVRNTEAFF	TGTGCCAGCAGTGAAGGAGTGAGGAACACTGAAGCTTTCTTT
TRBV7-9	TRBJ2-5	.	.	CASSRASETQYF	TGTGCCAGCAGCCGAGCCTCAGAGACCCAGTACTTC
TRBV30	TRBJ2-1	.	TRBD2	CAWSEGLAGAGDEQFF	TGTGCCTGGAGTGAAGGGTTAGCGGGAGCCGGAGATGAGCAGTTCTTC
TRBV7-9	TRBJ1-2	.	.	CASSLDSRYGYTF	TGTGCCAGCAGCTTGGACAGCCGCTATGGCTACACCTTC
TRBV7-2	TRBJ2-7	.	TRBD2	CASSLKREFEQYF	TGTGCCAGCAGCCTTAAGCGGGAGTTTGAGCAGTACTTC
TRBV15	TRBJ1-5	.	TRBD1	CATSRDQGGDQPQHF	TGTGCCACCAGCAGAGATCAAGGGGGCGATCAGCCCCAGCATTTT
TRBV28	TRBJ2-5	.	.	CASSPRGSGETQYF	TGTGCCAGCAGCCCAAGGGGAAGTGGCGAGACCCAGTACTTC
TRBV7-2	TRBJ2-7	few	.	CASSLDTGLALYEQYF	TGTGCCAGCAGCTTGGATACAGGGCTTGCTCTGTACGAGCAGTACTTC
TRBV18	TRBJ2-3	.	.	CASSPRVGARTDTQYF	TGTGCCAGCTCACCGCGGGTGGGGGCAAGAACAGATACGCAGTATTTT
TRBV9	TRBJ2-7	.	TRBD2	CASSPRSGGVYEQYF	TGTGCCAGCAGCCCCCGAAGCGGGGGGGTTTACGAGCAGTACTTC
TRBV28	TRBJ2-7	.	.	CASSLFGEQYF	TGTGCCAGCAGTTTATTCGGCGAGCAGTACTTC
TRBV9	TRBJ2-3	.	TRBD2	CASSVRGSGGLNTDTQYF	TGTGCCAGCAGCGTACGCGGTAGCGGGGGGCTCAACACAGATACGCAGTATTTT
TRBV5-1	TRBJ1-1	.	.	CASSVQGGPGTEAFF	TGCGCCAGCAGCGTACAGGGCGGCCCGGGGACTGAAGCTTTCTTT
TRBV11-2	TRBJ1-1	.	TRBD1	CASSPRTGRTEAFF	TGTGCCAGCAGCCCGAGGACAGGTCGGACTGAAGCTTTCTTT
TRBV9	TRBJ2-7	few	TRBD2	CASSQSGNSGRYEQYF	TGTGCCAGCAGCCAGAGTGGGAATAGCGGGAGGTACGAGCAGTACTTC
TRBV6-1	TRBJ2-7	few	TRBD2	CASSVPVVASGIYEQYF	TGTGCCAGCAGTGTACCAGTGGTTGCTAGCGGGATCTACGAGCAGTACTTC
TRBV10-3	TRBJ1-3	.	TRBD1	CATGQGVTSGNTIYF	TGTGCCACCGGACAGGGGGTAACCTCTGGAAACACCATATATTTT
TRBV11-2	TRBJ2-1	.	TRBD2	CASSPTSGTYNEQFF	TGTGCCAGCAGCCCTACTAGCGGTACCTACAATGAGCAGTTCTTC
TRBV6-5	TRBJ2-7	.	.	CASSYSTEQYF	TGTGCCAGCAGTTACTCCACCGAGCAGTACTTC
TRBV2	TRBJ2-1	few	TRBD2	CASSESGTRYYNEQFF	TGTGCCAGCAGTGAATCCGGGACTAGATATTACAATGAGCAGTTCTTC
TRBV5-1	TRBJ1-1	.	.	CASSSQTVNTEAFF	TGCGCCAGCAGCTCTCAGACAGTTAACACTGAAGCTTTCTTT
TRBV27	TRBJ1-2	.	TRBD1	CASSLQGNYGYTF	TGTGCCAGCAGCCTACAGGGGAACTATGGCTACACCTTC
TRBV5-4	TRBJ2-1	.	TRBD1	CASTRRGPDEQFF	TGTGCCAGCACCCGAAGGGGGCCGGATGAGCAGTTCTTC
TRBV5-4	TRBJ2-1	.	TRBD2	CASSLIGGVNEQFF	TGTGCCAGCAGCTTGATCGGGGGGGTCAATGAGCAGTTCTTC
TRBV10-3	TRBJ1-1	few	.	CAIFRGGLDTEAFF	TGTGCCATCTTTAGGGGGGGGCTGGACACTGAAGCTTTCTTT
TRBV10-3	TRBJ1-2	.	TRBD1	CAISAGQTNYGYTF	TGTGCCATCAGTGCGGGACAGACTAACTATGGCTACACCTTC
TRBV9	TRBJ2-4	few	TRBD1	CASSAGQGVTNIQYF	TGTGCCAGCAGCGCGGGACAGGGGGTTACAAACATTCAGTACTTC
TRBV18	TRBJ1-1	.	TRBD1	CASSAYTGGLTEAFF	TGTGCCAGCTCAGCGTATACAGGGGGCTTGACTGAAGCTTTCTTT
TRBV2	TRBJ2-2	.	TRBD1	CASIRQGVGTGELFF	TGTGCCAGCATACGACAGGGGGTGGGGACCGGGGAGCTGTTTTTT
TRBV6-1	TRBJ1-2	.	.	CASSATQERRAGNYGYTF	TGTGCCAGCAGTGCTACCCAAGAGAGGAGGGCAGGGAACTATGGCTACACCTTC
TRBV7-6	TRBJ2-3	.	TRBD1	CASSREGQGVTDTQYF	TGTGCCAGCAGCAGAGAGGGACAGGGAGTCACAGATACGCAGTATTTT
TRBV5-1	TRBJ1-2	.	.	CASTKEGADYGYTF	TGCGCCAGCACCAAAGAAGGCGCGGACTATGGCTACACCTTC
TRBV19	TRBJ1-1	.	.	CASSRTGTTNTEAFF	TGTGCCAGTAGCCGCACCGGGACAACGAACACTGAAGCTTTCTTT
TRBV27	TRBJ2-5	.	TRBD2	CASSLLRPAGGQETQYF	TGTGCCAGCAGTTTACTACGTCCAGCGGGAGGGCAAGAGACCCAGTACTTC
TRBV29-1	TRBJ2-7	.	TRBD1	CSTSGTGTYEQYF	TGCAGCACCTCAGGGACAGGGACCTACGAGCAGTACTTC
TRBV5-6	TRBJ2-7	.	TRBD1	CASSSPGTGIWEQYF	TGTGCCAGCAGCTCCCCCGGGACAGGGATTTGGGAGCAGTACTTC
TRBV6-1	TRBJ2-7	.	TRBD1	CASSGGTDLSSYEQYF	TGTGCCAGCAGTGGAGGGACAGACTTGAGCTCCTACGAGCAGTACTTC
TRBV4-3	TRBJ2-5	once	TRBD1	CASSQLRDRGQETQYF	TGCGCCAGCAGCCAACTCCGGGACAGGGGGCAAGAGACCCAGTACTTC
TRBV7-2	TRBJ2-7	once	.	CASSLAGTSSSYEQYF	TGTGCCAGCAGCTTAGCGGGCACCTCGAGCTCCTACGAGCAGTACTTC
TRBV5-1	TRBJ1-4	.	.	CASSPEAGMTNEKLFF	TGCGCCAGCAGCCCGGAAGCAGGGATGACTAATGAAAAACTGTTTTTT
TRBV2	TRBJ1-1	.	.	CASSINRDTKNTEAFF	TGTGCCAGCAGTATAAACCGGGACACAAAGAACACTGAAGCTTTCTTT
TRBV7-2	TRBJ2-1	.	TRBD1	CASRKKGGGSYNEQFF	TGTGCCAGCAGAAAAAAAGGGGGCGGCTCCTACAATGAGCAGTTCTTC
TRBV6-5	TRBJ2-2	.	.	CASSLPQGGTGELFF	TGTGCCAGCAGTCTGCCACAGGGCGGCACCGGGGAGCTGTTTTTT
TRBV10-1	TRBJ2-1	.	TRBD2	CASSGFYSGGALNEQFF	TGCGCCAGCAGTGGGTTTTATAGCGGGGGGGCCCTCAATGAGCAGTTCTTC
TRBV28	TRBJ2-7	.	.	CASRAGSTYEQYF	TGTGCTAGCAGGGCCGGGAGCACCTACGAGCAGTACTTC
TRBV18	TRBJ2-2	.	TRBD2	CASSPRGGQNTGELFF	TGTGCCAGCTCACCGAGGGGAGGGCAGAACACCGGGGAGCTGTTTTTT